Sequencing of this TCR beta chain was carried out in a study of Ad26.COV2.S vaccination and SARS-CoV-2 variants. Notes on this clone: Its matching antigen is unknown.

The treatment denotes: 19 received Ad26.COV2.S at low or high dose, single or two shots; roughly 5 received placebo; per-sample allocation not given. Sampling was performed 63 days after the first vaccine or placebo injection. Aged 18-55 years, donor was enrolled in Boston around 2020. CDR1 is SGHAT and CDR2 is FQNNGV in the germline V gene. Trimming stripped 0 bases from V and 3 bases from J, with 15 bases between. The CDR3 sequence is 16 residues long. The method was immunoSEQ multiplex PCR; TCRdb's version includes in-frame clones alone and lacks a portion of them. Of 400,000 or so clones listed, approximately 91% were seen once; the top ten hold 3.5%. General observations from the study: Breadth, reportedly substantial, characterized the spike-specific CD8+ and CD4+ T cell responses after vaccination. Vaccine recipients and placebo recipients showed similar non-spike TCR breadth.

The sequences come from peripheral blood, collected in a trial of Ad26.COV2.S vaccine versus placebo. The sequence derives from a person between 18 and 65 years old who received the Ad26.COV2.S COVID-19 vaccine or a placebo. This chain links TRBV11-2 with TRBJ2-7; weak D call: TRBD1 (5 bases). CDR3 DNA sequence: TGTGCCAGCAGCTTAGAAGTCGGTCAGGGCTTCTACGAGCAGTACTTC. As protein: CASSLEVGQGFYEQYF.